The 18 T cell receptor beta chains below were found in one sample sequenced in a study of regulatory T cells in long-lasting Graves disease. TCR beta libraries were built with iRepertoire HTBI primers and Arm-PCR of CDR3 regions. TCRdb redid the calling of the multiplex PCR reads with MiXCR, one entry per CDR3 protein. This table holds 530,000 or so distinct CDR3 sequences, roughly 13% found once. The time point denotes: newly diagnosed GD, antithyroid drugs for less than 3 months. The TCR library used RNA extracted from PBMCs. These data are also associated with another study on T cells in Graves' hyperthyroidism and ophthalmopathy.

The sample consisted of peripheral blood mononuclear cells (PBMCs), taken at new diagnosis, from a patient treated with antithyroid drugs. These receptors were obtained from a man aged 25-45 years with Graves disease.

Only a few counts were recorded for this clonotype. V is TRBV27 and J is TRBJ1-3; the D gene is possibly TRBD1 (5 bases). The CDR3 extends over 16 amino acids. Trimming removed 4 bases from V and 6 bases from J, with 19 bases in between. The germline V gene encodes CDR1 MNHEY and CDR2 SMNVEV (reference sequence). The DNA for the CDR3 is TGTGCCAGCAGTTCCTCCACGGGGGATCCCTTAAACACCATATATTTT. Translation: CASSSSTGDPLNTIYF.

There are a few counts of this clonotype. This could be a read error, since a much larger clone is one nucleotide away. This chain joins TRBV6-9 and TRBJ2-1, with 8 bases matching TRBD2. CDR3 length: 15 amino acids. Per germline, CDR1 MNHGY and CDR2 SVAAGI. J gave up 4 bases and V 3 bases, and 5 bases lay outside the gene matches. The CDR3 nucleotides read TGTGCCAGCAGTTACAGTCTAGCGGGTTACAATGAGCAGTTCTTC. The encoded protein is CASSYSLAGYNEQFF.

A note on this clonotype: A much more abundant neighbour one base away suggests this may be a read error. V usage is TRBV6-1 and J usage is TRBJ2-5, with D perhaps matching TRBD1 or TRBD2 (5 bases each). Germline assignment: CDR1 MNHNS and CDR2 SASEGT. V was clipped by 0 bases and J by 7 bases, with 15 bases between them. This CDR3 comprises 15 residues. Here the CDR3 reads CASSEAGNRRTTQYF. The CDR3 DNA sequence: TGTGCCAGCAGTGAAGCTGGGAACAGGAGGACGACCCAGTACTTC.

This clonotype has ten or more counts. The J gene is TRBJ2-3, the V gene TRBV29-1, with D possibly being TRBD2 (6 bases). Trimming removed 4 bases at V and 0 bases at J, with 14 bases between. Germline V lookup: CDR1 SQVTM, CDR2 ANQGSEA. The CDR3 has 15 amino acids. CDR3 DNA: TGCAGCGTTGTAACGGGAGCATCTAGCACAGATACGCAGTATTTT. Its protein is CSVVTGASSTDTQYF.

This clonotype was recorded at least ten times. This chain links TRBV12-3 or TRBV12-4 with TRBJ2-1; 10 nucleotides match TRBD2. With 7 bases clipped from V and 7 bases from J, the junction kept 13 bases outside the gene matches. The CDR3 length is 16 residues. CDR3 sequence: CASIPPSLAGGNEQFF. The CDR3 DNA reads as TGTGCCAGCATCCCTCCGAGTTTAGCGGGGGGTAATGAGCAGTTCTTC.

This clonotype was recorded a few times. The chain employs TRBV4-2 and TRBJ2-1; 14 bases fit TRBD2. CDR1 and CDR2 from the germline V gene are LGHNA and YNFKEQ. The length of the CDR3 is 17 residues. The ends lost 0 bases at V and 9 bases at J; junction bases unmatched: 7. The CDR3 is CASSQDGTSGRSGEQFF. CDR3 nucleotide sequence: TGTGCCAGCAGCCAAGATGGGACTAGCGGGAGATCCGGTGAGCAGTTCTTC.

In its sample, this clonotype was seen many times. V is TRBV28 and J is TRBJ2-7, with 12 positions matching TRBD2. CDR1 MDHEN and CDR2 SYDVKM come from the germline V gene. J was trimmed by 4 bases and V by 3 bases; bases with no gene match: 4. The CDR3 length is 15 residues. The CDR3 DNA is TGTGCCAGCAGTTTTGCCGGACTAGCGGGATACGAGCAGTACTTC. This encodes CASSFAGLAGYEQYF.

This sequence joins TRBV20-1 and TRBJ2-7; D is unresolved. Germline assignment: CDR1 DFQATT and CDR2 SNEGSKA (reference sequence). The CDR3 runs to 11 residues. Trimming took 8 bases from V and 3 from J, leaving 11 bases between them. CDR3 nucleotides: TGCAGTCCGTCTAAGTTCTACGAGCAGTACTTC. Its protein product is CSPSKFYEQYF.

This clonotype was seen ten or more times. The V call is TRBV18, the J call TRBJ2-1, with TRBD2 as a possible D gene (6 bases). The V end was cut by 6 bases, the J end by 2 bases, with 14 bases between. CDR1 is KGHSH and CDR2 is LQKENI in the germline V gene. The CDR3 consists of 15 residues. The CDR3 coding sequence is TGTGCCAGCTCCGCCGTCGGGGAGGCCTACAATGAGCAGTTCTTC. Encoded protein: CASSAVGEAYNEQFF. The variable domain in full, completed from reference TRBV18 and TRBJ2-1, reads NAGVMQNPRHLVRRRGQEARLRCSPMKGHSHVYWYRQLPEEGLKFMVYLQKENIIDESGMPKERFSAEFPKEGPSILRIQQVVRGDSAAYFCASSAVGEAYNEQFFGPGTRLTVL.

At least ten counts were recorded for this clonotype. The V and J genes are TRBV2 and TRBJ2-3; TRBD2 matches 11 bases. Germline V gene sequence: CDR1 SNHLY, CDR2 FYNNEI. J lost 5 bases, V lost 2 bases, and 9 bases had no gene match. The CDR3 is 17 amino acids. For the CDR3, the DNA is TGTGCCAGCAGTGAAATAAATAGCGGGAGGGCCAGAGATACGCAGTATTTT. This sequence encodes CASSEINSGRARDTQYF.

This clonotype was seen a handful of times. J is TRBJ2-1 and V is TRBV7-9; a weak D match, TRBD2 (6 bases). Trimming stripped 0 bases from V and 5 bases from J, with 11 bases between. The CDR3 length is 15 residues. Per germline, CDR1 SEHNR and CDR2 FQNEAQ (reference sequence). Here the CDR3 DNA reads TGTGCCAGCAGCTTAGCATCCCGGACTAACAATGAGCAGTTCTTC. Protein sequence: CASSLASRTNNEQFF.

This clonotype has a handful of counts. The CDR3 is CASSVWNTEAFF. The CDR3 DNA is TGTGCCAGCAGCGTATGGAACACTGAAGCTTTCTTT. The chain recombines TRBV9 with TRBJ1-1, with D hard to call. The length of the CDR3 is 12 residues. V was shortened by 1 base and J by 1 base, with 2 bases between the two germline ends. Germline assignment: CDR1 SGDLS and CDR2 YYNGEE.

The chain has TRBV12-3 or TRBV12-4 and TRBJ2-5, with 12 bases lining up with TRBD2. This CDR3 is built from 16 residues. J lost 1 base, V lost 7 bases, and 7 bases had no gene match. CDR3 nucleotide sequence: TGTGCCAGCATTTCTGGACTAGCGGGGTCCCAAGAGACCCAGTACTTC. It yields the protein CASISGLAGSQETQYF.

In its sample, this clonotype was seen many times. The gene calls are TRBV12-3 or TRBV12-4 and TRBJ2-2; D gene unclear. V lost 2 bases to trimming and J lost 0 bases, with 7 bases between them. This CDR3 has 15 amino acids. The CDR3: CASSLRRTNTGELFF. In DNA form, the CDR3 reads TGTGCCAGCAGTTTACGGCGGACGAACACCGGGGAGCTGTTTTTT.

CDR3 protein: CASHGLAGDRRGADTQYF. CDR3 bases: TGTGCCAGCCACGGACTAGCGGGAGACCGAAGGGGGGCAGATACGCAGTATTTT. The chain couples TRBV2 to TRBJ2-3; 13 nucleotides match TRBD2. The CDR3 sequence is 18 residues long. Trimming cost V 8 bases and J 4 bases; bases outside gene matches: 15. From germline, CDR1 is SNHLY and CDR2 FYNNEI.

This clonotype has ten or more counts. The V and J genes are TRBV12-5 and TRBJ2-7; D remains ambiguous. Germline values: CDR1 LGHNT, CDR2 FRNRAP. The CDR3 contains 13 residues. Trimming took off 0 bases at V and 2 bases at J, with 5 bases between the two ends. The CDR3 sequence: CASGLVGTYEQYF. The CDR3 DNA reads as TGTGCTAGTGGTTTGGTAGGGACCTACGAGCAGTACTTC.

V usage is TRBV27 and J usage is TRBJ2-2, with D uncertain. From germline, CDR1 is MNHEY and CDR2 SMNVEV (reference sequence). This CDR3 region has 13 residues. Trimming took off 7 bases at V and 7 bases at J, with 13 bases between the two ends. The CDR3 DNA reads as TGTGCCAGCACGCCTGTGGGCGGCGGGGAGCTGTTTTTT. It translates to CASTPVGGGELFF.

CDR3 region: CATTLGFEAKNIQYF. Here the CDR3 DNA reads TGTGCCACCACACTGGGGTTTGAAGCCAAAAACATTCAGTACTTC. The V and J genes are TRBV6-2 or TRBV6-3 and TRBJ2-4, with no clear D. Trimming took off 10 bases at V and 0 bases at J, with 16 bases between the two ends. Germline CDR1 and CDR2: MNHEY and SVGEGT. The CDR3 extends over 15 amino acids.